The 5 T cell receptor beta chains listed next were all sequenced from one sample in a study of T cells after posttransplantation cyclophosphamide. A marrow graft followed busulfan-fludarabine conditioning, with cyclophosphamide on days +3 and +4. Sequenced by immunoSEQ multiplex PCR; TCRdb stores in-frame clones only, minus some. The sample yields thousands of clones, without any singletons. Material: PBMCs, obtained approximately 96 days after allogeneic stem cell transplant with posttransplant cyclophosphamide. The source is a female patient aged 55-70 years who received an allogeneic stem cell transplant from an unrelated donor, was CMV-positive, and had acute GVHD only. T cells may partly derive from the graft donor.

This clone was seen repeatedly, ten times or more. This chain links TRBV19 with TRBJ1-6; 9 nucleotides match TRBD1. Trimming took 7 bases from V and 7 from J; bases not matched to a gene: 8. The CDR3 is made up of 15 amino acids. Looked up from germline, CDR1 is LNHDA and CDR2 is SQIVND (reference sequence). The CDR3 region has the DNA TGTGCCAGTACCCCGACAGGGGGGATAAATTCACCCCTCCACTTT. Amino acid sequence: CASTPTGGINSPLHF.

This clone has only a few counts. This chain uses TRBV6-2 or TRBV6-3 with TRBJ2-3; 10 bases line up with TRBD1. CDR3 size: 15 residues. Unmatched junction bases numbered 1, after V lost 0 bases and J lost 4 bases. Germline CDR1 reads MNHEY; CDR2 reads SVGEGT. In DNA form, the CDR3 reads TGTGCCAGCAGTTACTCGACAGGGGGCCCAGATACGCAGTATTTT. This codes for CASSYSTGGPDTQYF.

This clone was detected ten times or more. The genes are TRBV10-3 and TRBJ2-2; TRBD2 might be the D (5 bases). There are 18 residues in the CDR3. The germline gives CDR1 ENHRY, CDR2 SYGVKD. The V end lost 0 bases, the J end lost 0 bases, and 14 bases lay between the germline ends. This chain's CDR3 is CAISESMVASSNTGELFF. Here the CDR3 DNA reads TGTGCCATCAGTGAGTCGATGGTGGCTAGCTCGAACACCGGGGAGCTGTTTTTT.

In this sample, this clone turned up many times. The chain uses TRBV12-3 or TRBV12-4 and TRBJ2-2, with a tentative D call TRBD1 (5 bases). V shed 7 bases and J shed 4 bases, with 22 bases lying between them. CDR3 size: 17 residues. The CDR3 region has the DNA TGTGCCAGCATCCTGGTGGGGCGGCCGTCGGGCACCGGGGAGCTGTTTTTT. It translates to CASILVGRPSGTGELFF.

This clone was found many times. The chain links TRBV6-2 or TRBV6-3 to TRBJ2-1, with 13 bases that match TRBD2. V was clipped by 10 bases and J by 0 bases; unmatched bases: 6. Germline V gives CDR1 MNHEY, CDR2 SVGEGT. The CDR3 totals 16 residues. CDR3 in DNA: TGTGCCACCAAGACTAGCGGGAGGATCTCCTACAATGAGCAGTTCTTC. Protein: CATKTSGRISYNEQFF.